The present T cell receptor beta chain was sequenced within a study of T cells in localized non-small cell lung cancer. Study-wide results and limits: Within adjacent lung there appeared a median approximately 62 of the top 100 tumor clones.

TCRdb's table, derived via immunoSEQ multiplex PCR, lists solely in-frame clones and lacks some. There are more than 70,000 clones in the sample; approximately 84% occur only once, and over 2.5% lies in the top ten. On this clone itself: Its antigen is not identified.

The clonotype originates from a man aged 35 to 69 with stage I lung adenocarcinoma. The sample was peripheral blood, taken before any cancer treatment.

CDR3: CASSYFGLAGEETQYF. DNA of the CDR3: TGTGCCAGCAGTTACTTCGGACTAGCGGGAGAAGAGACCCAGTACTTC. The chain combines TRBV6-5 with TRBJ2-5, with 13 bases fitting TRBD2. Germline CDR1 is MNHEY and CDR2 is SVGAGI. This CDR3 has 16 residues. V was pared by 1 base and J by 3 bases, with 2 bases of the junction left unmatched.